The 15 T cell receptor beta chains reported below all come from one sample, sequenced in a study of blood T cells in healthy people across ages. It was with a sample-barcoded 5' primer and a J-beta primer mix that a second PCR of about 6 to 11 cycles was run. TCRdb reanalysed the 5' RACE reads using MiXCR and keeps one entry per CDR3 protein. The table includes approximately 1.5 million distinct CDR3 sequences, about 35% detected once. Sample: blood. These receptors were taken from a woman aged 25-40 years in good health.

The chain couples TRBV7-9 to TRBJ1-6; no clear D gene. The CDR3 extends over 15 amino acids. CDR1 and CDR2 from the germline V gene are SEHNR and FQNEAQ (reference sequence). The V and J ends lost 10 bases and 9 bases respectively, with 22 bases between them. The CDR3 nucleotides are TGTGCCACCGCTTTGTTGGGGAGCAGAGGTTCACCCCTCCACTTT. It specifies CATALLGSRGSPLHF.

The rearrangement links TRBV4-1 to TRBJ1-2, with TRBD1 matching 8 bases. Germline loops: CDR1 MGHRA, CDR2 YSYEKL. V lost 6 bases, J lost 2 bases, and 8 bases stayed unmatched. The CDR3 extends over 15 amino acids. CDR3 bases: TGCGCCAGCAGGAGGGAGGCAGGGGGCAACTATGGCTACACCTTC. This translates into CASRREAGGNYGYTF.

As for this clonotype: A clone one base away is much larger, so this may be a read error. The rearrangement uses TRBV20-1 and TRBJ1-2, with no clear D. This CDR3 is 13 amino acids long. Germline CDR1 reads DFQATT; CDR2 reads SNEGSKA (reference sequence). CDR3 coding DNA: TGCAGTGCTGGAGATGGGGTTGGGAGCGGCTACACCTTC. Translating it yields CSAGDGVGSGYTF.

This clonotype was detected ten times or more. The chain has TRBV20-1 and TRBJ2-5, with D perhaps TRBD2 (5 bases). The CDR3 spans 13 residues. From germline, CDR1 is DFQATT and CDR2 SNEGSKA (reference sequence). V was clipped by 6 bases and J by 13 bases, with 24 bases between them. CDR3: CSAPGEAEIPVYF. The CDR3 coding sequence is TGCAGTGCCCCCGGGGAAGCAGAGATACCCGTGTACTTC.

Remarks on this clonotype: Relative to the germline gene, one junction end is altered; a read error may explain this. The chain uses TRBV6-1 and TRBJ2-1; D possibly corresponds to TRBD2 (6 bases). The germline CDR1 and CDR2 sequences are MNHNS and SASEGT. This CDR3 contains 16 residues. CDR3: CASSESEGWVYNERFF. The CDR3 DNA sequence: TGTGCCAGCAGTGAATCGGAGGGGTGGGTCTACAATGAGCGGTTCTTC.

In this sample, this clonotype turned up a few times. The CDR3 coding sequence is TGCAGCGTTGAAGAGCGGGATTTCAATGAGCAGTTCTTC. This codes for CSVEERDFNEQFF. V is TRBV29-1 and J is TRBJ2-1; D is possibly TRBD2 (6 bases). The CDR3 sequence is 13 residues long. Germline CDR1 is SQVTM and CDR2 is ANQGSEA. Trimming shortened V by 0 bases and J by 6 bases, and 9 bases separated the two germline ends.

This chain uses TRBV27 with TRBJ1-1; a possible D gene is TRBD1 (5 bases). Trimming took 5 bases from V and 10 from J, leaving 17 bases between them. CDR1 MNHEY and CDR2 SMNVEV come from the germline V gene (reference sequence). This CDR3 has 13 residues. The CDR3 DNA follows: TGTGCCAGCAGTGCATTGTCCGGCCAGGGAGCTTTCTTT. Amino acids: CASSALSGQGAFF.

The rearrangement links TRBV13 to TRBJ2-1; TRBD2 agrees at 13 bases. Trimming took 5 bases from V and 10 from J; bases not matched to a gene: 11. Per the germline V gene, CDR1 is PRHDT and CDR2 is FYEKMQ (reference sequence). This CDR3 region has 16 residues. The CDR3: CASSTGLAGVLREQFF. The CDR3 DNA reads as TGTGCCAGCAGCACCGGACTAGCGGGAGTGCTAAGGGAGCAGTTCTTC.

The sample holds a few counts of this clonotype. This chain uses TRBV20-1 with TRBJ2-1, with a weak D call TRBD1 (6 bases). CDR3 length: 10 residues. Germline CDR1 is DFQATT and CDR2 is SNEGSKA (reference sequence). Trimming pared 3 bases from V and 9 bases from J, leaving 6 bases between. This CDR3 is CSARDSEQFF. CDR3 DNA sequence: TGCAGTGCTAGGGACAGTGAGCAGTTCTTC.

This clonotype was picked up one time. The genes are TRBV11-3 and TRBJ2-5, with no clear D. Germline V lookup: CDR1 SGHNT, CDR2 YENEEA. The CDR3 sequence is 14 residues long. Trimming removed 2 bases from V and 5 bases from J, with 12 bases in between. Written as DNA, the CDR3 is TGTGCCAGCAGCTTAAACTCAATGGGGGAGACCCAGTACTTC. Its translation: CASSLNSMGETQYF.

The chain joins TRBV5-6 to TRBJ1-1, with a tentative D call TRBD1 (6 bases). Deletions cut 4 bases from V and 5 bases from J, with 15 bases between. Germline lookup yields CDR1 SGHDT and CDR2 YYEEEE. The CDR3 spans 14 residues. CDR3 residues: CASSRAGTSTEAFF. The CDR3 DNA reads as TGTGCCAGCAGCAGAGCCGGGACAAGTACTGAAGCTTTCTTT.

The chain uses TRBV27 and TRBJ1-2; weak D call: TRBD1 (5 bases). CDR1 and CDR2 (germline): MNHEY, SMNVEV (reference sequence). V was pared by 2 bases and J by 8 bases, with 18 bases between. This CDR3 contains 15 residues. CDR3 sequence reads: CASSLTTPQGKGYTF. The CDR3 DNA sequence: TGTGCCAGCAGTTTAACCACCCCCCAGGGCAAAGGCTACACCTTC.

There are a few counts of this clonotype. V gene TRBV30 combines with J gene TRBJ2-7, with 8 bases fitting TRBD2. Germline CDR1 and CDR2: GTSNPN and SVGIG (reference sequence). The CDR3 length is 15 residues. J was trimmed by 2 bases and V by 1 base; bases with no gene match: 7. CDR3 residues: CAWSGAGDEPYEQYF. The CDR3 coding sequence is TGTGCCTGGAGTGGAGCGGGAGACGAGCCCTACGAGCAGTACTTC.

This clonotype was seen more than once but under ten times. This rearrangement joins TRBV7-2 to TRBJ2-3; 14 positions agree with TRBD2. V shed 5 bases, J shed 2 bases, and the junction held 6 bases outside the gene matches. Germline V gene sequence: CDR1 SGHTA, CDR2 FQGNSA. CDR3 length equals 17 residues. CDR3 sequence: CASSTGLAGGHTDTQYF. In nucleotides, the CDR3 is TGTGCCAGCAGCACCGGACTAGCGGGGGGTCACACAGATACGCAGTATTTT.

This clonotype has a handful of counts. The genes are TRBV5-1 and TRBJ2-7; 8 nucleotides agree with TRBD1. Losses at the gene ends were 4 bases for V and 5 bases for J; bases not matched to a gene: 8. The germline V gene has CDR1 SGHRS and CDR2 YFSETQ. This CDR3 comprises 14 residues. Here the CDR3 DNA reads TGCGCCAGCAGCCGGACAGGGCTTCTCCACGAGCAGTACTTC. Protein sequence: CASSRTGLLHEQYF.